The present TCR beta chain was sequenced within a study of blood T cell repertoires in COVID-19. Whole-study context: COVID-19 samples from acute and convalescent phases originated in the United States, Italy and Spain. Sources were T cells, B-cell-depleted T cells, or PBMCs; the material itself was cDNA or gDNA.

Original analysis: Amplification of reference gene primers provided the estimated nucleated cell counts. Sequenced by immunoSEQ multiplex PCR; TCRdb stores in-frame clones only, minus some. Clone size and the V and J calls come from that table; the DNA yielded D and trimming. The top ten clones hold more than 14% of a sample with about 88,000 clones, roughly nine tenths of them seen once. Germline-derived CDR1 and CDR2 are GTSNPN and SVGIG (reference sequence). V shed 2 bases, J shed 5 bases, and the junction held 7 bases outside the gene matches. There are 15 residues in the CDR3. The V call is TRBV30, the J call TRBJ1-2; the match to TRBD1 covers 11 bases. Material for sequencing was peripheral blood. This clonotype was sampled from a male donor with acute or convalescent COVID-19. CDR3 region: CAWSTDRGRIYGYTF. The CDR3 coding sequence is TGTGCCTGGAGTACGGACAGGGGGCGAATTTATGGCTACACCTTC.